The 28 T cell receptor beta chains given below trace back to one sample, sequenced in a study of shared clonotypes between healthy human individuals. This table comes from immunoSEQ multiplex PCR, and its TCRdb copy is limited to in-frame clones, with some not included. This table holds approximately 2,000,000 clones, 85% to 95% found once. Only CD45RO-negative cells positively selected for CCR7 counted as naive CD8 cells, so terminally differentiated effector memory CD45RA+ cells were excluded. The sample comprised naive CD8+ T cells from PBMCs. The receptors come from a man between 18 and 29 years old in good health. Some clones in this sample may be carry-over from other donors' samples.

Turning to this clone: At the DNA level, this CDR3 is encoded by other sequences in the same sample as well. This chain connects TRBV7-9 to TRBJ1-2; maybe TRBD1 (5 bases). V lost 1 base, J lost 4 bases, and 10 bases lay in between. In germline, CDR1 is SEHNR, CDR2 FQNEAQ (reference sequence). The CDR3 spans 14 residues. The CDR3 loop reads CASSLEGRSYGYTF. The CDR3 DNA is TGTGCCAGCAGCTTAGAGGGACGGAGCTATGGCTACACCTTC.

The chain recombines TRBV2 with TRBJ1-1; D is unresolved. This CDR3 has 14 residues. Germline V gene data show CDR1 as SNHLY and CDR2 as FYNNEI. V was shortened by 6 bases and J by 0 bases, with 11 bases between the two germline ends. CDR3 coding DNA: TGTGCCAGCAGCCCCCTATTACTGAACACTGAAGCTTTCTTT. The encoded protein is CASSPLLLNTEAFF.

In DNA, the CDR3 is TGTGCCAGCAGTGAAAGGCAGGGCAGTGTAACTAATGAAAAACTGTTTTTT. The encoded protein is CASSERQGSVTNEKLFF. V usage is TRBV2 and J usage is TRBJ1-4; D may be TRBD1 (5 bases). V shed 2 bases and J shed 1 base, with 14 bases lying between them. The CDR3 has 17 residues. The germline gives CDR1 SNHLY, CDR2 FYNNEI.

The chain has TRBV4-1 and TRBJ2-7; D might be TRBD1 (6 bases). Trimming took off 3 bases at V and 2 bases at J, with 14 bases between the two ends. Germline assignment: CDR1 MGHRA and CDR2 YSYEKL. The CDR3 consists of 15 residues. The CDR3 nucleotides read TGCGCCAGCAGCCAGAACAGGGCTGCGACCTACGAGCAGTACTTC. This codes for CASSQNRAATYEQYF.

The rearrangement links TRBV2 to TRBJ2-1; 10 bases fit TRBD2. Germline loops: CDR1 SNHLY, CDR2 FYNNEI. V was clipped by 6 bases and J by 0 bases; unmatched bases: 14. This CDR3 spans 19 amino acids. The CDR3 loop reads CASSSILAGPDSSYNEQFF. The DNA for the CDR3 is TGTGCCAGCAGCAGTATACTAGCGGGGCCGGATAGCTCCTACAATGAGCAGTTCTTC.

The chain uses TRBV28 and TRBJ1-3; weak D call: TRBD1 (5 bases). Germline values: CDR1 MDHEN, CDR2 SYDVKM. CDR3 length: 15 residues. The V gene lost 6 bases and the J gene lost 4 bases, with 16 bases spanning the gap. CDR3 sequence reads: CASSLNPWDGNTIYF. CDR3 sequence (DNA): TGTGCCAGCAGCCTAAACCCTTGGGACGGAAACACCATATATTTT.

The chain links TRBV11-2 to TRBJ2-1; D gene ambiguous. Germline CDR1 SGHAT, CDR2 FQNNGV. This CDR3 is built from 13 residues. Trimming pared 4 bases from V and 8 bases from J, leaving 12 bases between. CDR3 DNA sequence: TGTGCCAGCAGCTCCGGGCCGGTAGATGAGCAGTTCTTC. It specifies CASSSGPVDEQFF.

This rearrangement joins TRBV4-1 to TRBJ2-7; 15 positions agree with TRBD2. Per the germline V gene, CDR1 is MGHRA and CDR2 is YSYEKL. CDR3 length: 17 amino acids. Germline trimming cut 0 bases from V and 4 bases from J; bases unmatched to any gene: 4. CDR3 residues: CASSQDWTSGGGYEQYF. The CDR3 DNA sequence: TGCGCCAGCAGCCAAGATTGGACTAGCGGGGGGGGATACGAGCAGTACTTC.

The chain joins TRBV29-1 to TRBJ2-1; D gene uncertain. The CDR3 has 14 residues. V was pared by 6 bases and J by 6 bases, with 18 bases between. Germline loops: CDR1 SQVTM, CDR2 ANQGSEA. CDR3 DNA sequence: TGCAGCGTACGCCCCGGGCCGCCCTCCAATGAGCAGTTCTTC. Residues: CSVRPGPPSNEQFF.

CDR3 DNA: TGTGCCAGCGGGCAGGTAGGTCAGCCCCAGCATTTT. As protein: CASGQVGQPQHF. This rearrangement joins TRBV6-6 to TRBJ1-5; D is unclear. Germline-derived CDR1 and CDR2 are MNHNY and SVGAGI (reference sequence). V shed 8 bases and J shed 6 bases, with 11 bases lying between them. The CDR3 loop spans 12 amino acids.

The rearrangement links TRBV29-1 to TRBJ2-1; 10 nucleotides match TRBD2. In germline, CDR1 is SQVTM, CDR2 ANQGSEA. The V and J ends lost 7 bases and 9 bases, in that order; junction bases with no gene match: 12. This CDR3 has 14 amino acids. CDR3 DNA sequence: TGCAGCGGCGTACTAGCGGGACGAGGGGGTGAGCAGTTCTTC. Translating it yields CSGVLAGRGGEQFF.

This clone was recorded once. This rearrangement joins TRBV5-6 to TRBJ2-7, with TRBD2 matching 10 bases. J was trimmed by 2 bases and V by 4 bases; bases with no gene match: 3. The CDR3 spans 14 residues. Germline CDR1 SGHDT, CDR2 YYEEEE. The DNA of the CDR3 is TGTGCCAGCAGCCAGAGCGGGAGGGCCTACGAGCAGTACTTC. It is translated as CASSQSGRAYEQYF.

A remark on this clone: At one end the junction does not follow the germline gene, possibly because of a read error. The V gene is TRBV28, the J gene TRBJ2-7, with D possibly matching TRBD1 (6 bases). Looked up from germline, CDR1 is MDHEN and CDR2 is SYDVKM. This CDR3 is built from 13 residues. The CDR3 bases are TGTGCCAGCAGTTTAAACCCGACAGGACCTCCGAACTTC. As protein: CASSLNPTGPPNF.

This clone was recorded a few times. The DNA of the CDR3 is TGTGCCAGCAGCTCGGGGACCCCGGGCACTGAAGCTTTCTTT. Translation: CASSSGTPGTEAFF. V is TRBV9 and J is TRBJ1-1; D is possibly TRBD1 (5 bases). From germline, CDR1 is SGDLS and CDR2 YYNGEE. Trimming shortened V by 4 bases and J by 4 bases, and 14 bases separated the two germline ends. This CDR3 contains 14 residues.

This CDR3 reads CASSVGPEAFF. The CDR3 DNA sequence: TGTGCCAGCAGTGTGGGACCTGAAGCTTTCTTT. The genes are TRBV28 and TRBJ1-1; D is perhaps TRBD1 (5 bases). V dropped 5 bases and J dropped 6 bases, with 7 bases sitting between them. The CDR3 sequence is 11 residues long. The germline gives CDR1 MDHEN, CDR2 SYDVKM.

V is TRBV11-2 and J is TRBJ1-1, with D possibly TRBD1 on 5 matching bases. The CDR3 consists of 16 residues. CDR1 is SGHAT, CDR2 FQNNGV, per germline. V gave up 5 bases and J gave up 1 base, with 17 bases separating them. The CDR3 region is CASSHTTYGGNTEAFF. The CDR3 nucleotides read TGTGCCAGCAGCCATACTACCTACGGGGGGAACACTGAAGCTTTCTTT.

A note on this clone: Within the sample, other DNA sequences also encode this same CDR3. The chain recombines TRBV6-6 with TRBJ2-1, with 9 nucleotides matching TRBD1. There are 14 residues in the CDR3. Per the germline V gene, CDR1 is MNHNY and CDR2 is SVGAGI (reference sequence). V dropped 3 bases and J dropped 7; count of bases not matched to a gene: 4. The CDR3 spells CASSYLGTGNEQFF. Here the CDR3 DNA reads TGTGCCAGCAGTTATCTCGGGACAGGGAATGAGCAGTTCTTC.

This chain uses TRBV6-5 with TRBJ2-1; 10 nucleotides line up with TRBD2. With 7 bases clipped from V and 3 bases from J, the junction kept 3 bases outside the gene matches. Germline CDR1 and CDR2: MNHEY and SVGAGI. The CDR3 runs to 14 residues. CDR3 DNA: TGTGCCAGCAAACCTAGCGGGAGCTACAATGAGCAGTTCTTC. This encodes CASKPSGSYNEQFF.

The count of this clone is one. Other DNA sequences in this specimen translate into the identical CDR3. This chain links TRBV7-9 with TRBJ2-3; 9 bases are shared with TRBD1. The V and J ends lost 5 bases and 6 bases, in that order; junction bases with no gene match: 3. This CDR3 contains 13 residues. Germline V gene sequence: CDR1 SEHNR, CDR2 FQNEAQ (reference sequence). This CDR3 is CASSLDRGDTQYF. Here the CDR3 DNA reads TGTGCCAGCAGCCTCGACAGGGGGGATACGCAGTATTTT.

In this sample, this clone turned up once. This sample includes further DNA sequences coding for the same CDR3. The chain carries TRBV7-9 and TRBJ2-7, with 8 bases identical to TRBD2. V was pared by 3 bases and J by 1 base, with 2 bases of the junction left unmatched. Germline V gene data show CDR1 as SEHNR and CDR2 as FQNEAQ (reference sequence). The CDR3 runs 14 residues. CDR3 residues: CASSLTSASYEQYF. Written as DNA, the CDR3 is TGTGCCAGCAGCTTGACTAGCGCATCCTACGAGCAGTACTTC.

The chain joins TRBV10-2 to TRBJ2-3; 7 bases match TRBD1. Germline V lookup: CDR1 WSHSY, CDR2 SAAADI. The CDR3 totals 15 residues. The junction had 9 bases not matched to a gene; V was cut back by 7 bases and J by 2 bases. CDR3 nucleotide sequence: TGCGCCAGCAACCTACAGGGGTCAAACACAGATACGCAGTATTTT. Protein sequence: CASNLQGSNTDTQYF.

The chain has TRBV7-9 and TRBJ1-4, with 7 positions matching TRBD1. Germline lookup yields CDR1 SEHNR and CDR2 FQNEAQ (reference sequence). The CDR3 runs to 16 residues. Germline trimming cut 5 bases from V and 6 bases from J; bases unmatched to any gene: 12. The CDR3 sequence: CASSGGVNRGDEKLFF. The CDR3 DNA follows: TGTGCCAGCAGCGGCGGGGTGAACAGGGGCGATGAAAAACTGTTTTTT.

This clone was observed a single time. This rearrangement joins TRBV28 to TRBJ2-1; the D gene is possibly TRBD2 (6 bases). This CDR3 spans 15 amino acids. Trimming stripped 3 bases from V and 5 bases from J, with 14 bases between. Germline values: CDR1 MDHEN, CDR2 SYDVKM. The CDR3 loop reads CASSFILADHNEQFF. The CDR3 DNA reads TGTGCCAGCAGTTTTATACTAGCCGACCACAATGAGCAGTTCTTC.

As to this clone: Other DNA sequences in this specimen translate into the identical CDR3. The rearrangement joins TRBV27 to TRBJ1-5, with TRBD1 identical over 8 bases. V trimming: 0 bases; J trimming: 4 bases; junction bases outside the gene matches: 2. Germline V gene lookup returns CDR1 MNHEY and CDR2 SMNVEV (reference sequence). This CDR3 region has 15 residues. The CDR3 spells CASSLSNRGNQPQHF. In nucleotides, the CDR3 is TGTGCCAGCAGTTTATCTAACAGGGGGAATCAGCCCCAGCATTTT.

The chain couples TRBV9 to TRBJ2-1; 8 nucleotides line up with TRBD1. Germline V gene lookup returns CDR1 SGDLS and CDR2 YYNGEE. The V segment lost 0 bases and the J segment 6 bases; nucleotides outside the gene matches: 5. CDR3 length: 15 amino acids. In nucleotides, the CDR3 is TGTGCCAGCAGCGTAGGACAGGGGTTAGGCAATGAGCAGTTCTTC. Protein product: CASSVGQGLGNEQFF.

V and J are TRBV18 and TRBJ1-4; no clear D. There are 12 residues in the CDR3. Germline loops: CDR1 KGHSH, CDR2 LQKENI. V shed 3 bases and J shed 8 bases, with 7 bases lying between them. CDR3 residues: CASSPGPEKLFF. CDR3 nucleotides: TGTGCCAGCTCACCCGGGCCGGAAAAACTGTTTTTT.

The gene calls are TRBV7-3 and TRBJ2-3, with TRBD1 identical over 7 bases. The CDR3 runs to 15 residues. Trimming cost V 5 bases and J 1 base; bases outside gene matches: 6. CDR1 and CDR2 from the germline V gene are SGHTA and FQGTGA. The CDR3 sequence: CASSDNRGGTDTQYF. In DNA form, the CDR3 reads TGTGCCAGCAGCGATAACAGGGGTGGCACAGATACGCAGTATTTT. Full variable domain (remainder filled in from reference TRBV7-3 and TRBJ2-3): GAGVSQTPSNKVTEKGKYVELRCDPISGHTALYWYRQSLGQGPEFLIYFQGTGAADDSGLPNDRFFAVRPEGSVSTLKIQRTERGDSAVYLCASSDNRGGTDTQYFGPGTRLTVL.

The chain combines TRBV5-1 with TRBJ2-3; D unresolved. CDR1 is SGHRS, CDR2 YFSETQ, per germline. This CDR3 comprises 21 residues. V was pared by 0 bases and J by 0 bases, with 26 bases between. The CDR3 bases are TGCGCCAGCAGCTTGGTACCAGCCTCCCCCAGGCCCAAGCAAAGCACAGATACGCAGTATTTT. It encodes CASSLVPASPRPKQSTDTQYF.